A selection of T cell receptor beta chains follows, all from one sample in a study of early T cells in non-severe SARS-CoV-2 infection. TCRdb redid the calling of the 5' RACE reads with MiXCR, one entry per CDR3 protein. This table holds about 22,000 distinct CDR3 sequences, 4.7% found once. Specimen: whole blood. The origin of the receptors is an adult who was a healthcare worker with PCR-confirmed SARS-CoV-2 infection or an uninfected control (not recorded which). Each CDR3 is given with its conserved first and last residue. Fields, in order: clone size, D gene, J gene, V gene, CDR3 DNA, CDR3 protein. The D gene is left open where the match is weak. Size is omitted from some rows. Given values are once, few, many or a class for expanded clones.

clone size: many; D gene: TRBD2; J gene: TRBJ2-2; V gene: TRBV6-6; CDR3 DNA: TGTGCCAGCAGTTACAGCGGGGTTGGCGGGGAGCTGTTTTTT; CDR3 protein: CASSYSGVGGELFF
clone size: many; D gene: TRBD2; J gene: TRBJ2-2; V gene: TRBV7-2; CDR3 DNA: TGTGCCAGCAGGCCGACTAGCGGGGGCCTTAACACCGGGGAGCTGTTTTTT; CDR3 protein: CASRPTSGGLNTGELFF
clone size: few; D gene: NA; J gene: TRBJ1-6; V gene: TRBV14; CDR3 DNA: TGTGCCAGCAGCCATCATACCGGGGCCCTAGCCGGGGCTTCACCCCTCCACTTT; CDR3 protein: CASSHHTGALAGASPLHF
clone size: many; D gene: TRBD2; J gene: TRBJ2-3; V gene: TRBV15; CDR3 DNA: TGTGCCACCAGCAGAGGTGGTAGCGGGGCCCCAGATACGCAGTATTTT; CDR3 protein: CATSRGGSGAPDTQYF
clone size: NA; D gene: NA; J gene: TRBJ1-1; V gene: TRBV29-1; CDR3 DNA: TGCAGCGTCACGTCGCCCAGGGTCCCGAAAAAAGCTTTCTTT; CDR3 protein: CSVTSPRVPKKAFF
clone size: few; D gene: NA; J gene: TRBJ2-1; V gene: TRBV6-6; CDR3 DNA: TGTGCCACTGCACCAGGGGTCAATGAGCAGTTCTTC; CDR3 protein: CATAPGVNEQFF
clone size: medium-sized; D gene: NA; J gene: TRBJ1-6; V gene: TRBV7-9; CDR3 DNA: TGTGCCAGCAGAACCGGGTCCATGAATTCACCCCTCCACTTT; CDR3 protein: CASRTGSMNSPLHF
clone size: many; D gene: NA; J gene: TRBJ2-2; V gene: TRBV6-6; CDR3 DNA: TGTGCCAGCACCTTGGGAGGAATTAACACCGGGGAGCTGTTTTTT; CDR3 protein: CASTLGGINTGELFF
clone size: many; D gene: TRBD1; J gene: TRBJ2-3; V gene: TRBV12-3/TRBV12-4; CDR3 DNA: TGTGCCAGCAGTTTAGCCCGGACAGGGGCCGGGAATACGCAGTATTTT; CDR3 protein: CASSLARTGAGNTQYF
clone size: medium-sized; D gene: NA; J gene: TRBJ1-2; V gene: TRBV5-5; CDR3 DNA: TGTGCCAGCTCGCCATTTAACTATGGCTACACCTTC; CDR3 protein: CASSPFNYGYTF
clone size: NA; D gene: TRBD1; J gene: TRBJ2-7; V gene: TRBV5-4; CDR3 DNA: TGTGCCAGCAGCTTACCGGGACAGGGTCTCTACGAGCAGTACTTC; CDR3 protein: CASSLPGQGLYEQYF